This T cell receptor (beta chain) was sequenced for a study of blood T cell repertoires in COVID-19. The CDR3 loop spans 15 amino acids. Germline assignment: CDR1 SNHLY and CDR2 FYNNEI. The ends were cut back, 8 bases at V and 5 bases at J, with 19 bases in the middle. The protocol was immunoSEQ multiplex PCR, while the TCRdb copy is restricted to in-frame clones and leaves out a portion. The data show 90,000 or so clones, with under 90% seen just once and about 3.7% held by the top ten. This clone was detected only once. The sample comprised peripheral blood. The source of this sequence is a woman between 65 and 79 years old with acute or convalescent COVID-19. The chain employs TRBV2 and TRBJ1-5; D may be TRBD1 (5 bases). The CDR3 nucleotides read TGTGCCAGCGGGGCTCCGGGCGGTTTCCATCAGCCCCAGCATTTT. This gives the protein CASGAPGGFHQPQHF.